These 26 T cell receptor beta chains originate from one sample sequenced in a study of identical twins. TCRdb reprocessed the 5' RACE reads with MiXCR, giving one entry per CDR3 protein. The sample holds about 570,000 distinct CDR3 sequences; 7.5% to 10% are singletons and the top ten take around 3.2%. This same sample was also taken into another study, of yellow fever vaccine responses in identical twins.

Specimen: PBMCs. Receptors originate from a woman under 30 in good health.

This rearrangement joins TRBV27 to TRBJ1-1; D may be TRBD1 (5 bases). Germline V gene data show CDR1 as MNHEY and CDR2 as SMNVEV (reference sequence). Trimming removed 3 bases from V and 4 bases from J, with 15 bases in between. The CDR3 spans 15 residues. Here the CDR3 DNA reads TGTGCCAGCAGTTTTCTCAGGGCGGATTTCACTGAAGCTTTCTTT. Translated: CASSFLRADFTEAFF.

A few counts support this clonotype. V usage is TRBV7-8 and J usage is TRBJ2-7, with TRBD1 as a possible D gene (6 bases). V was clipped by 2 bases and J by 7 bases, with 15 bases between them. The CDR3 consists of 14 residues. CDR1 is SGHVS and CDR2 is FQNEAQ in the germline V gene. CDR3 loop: CASSLITAGDEQYF. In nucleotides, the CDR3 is TGTGCCAGCAGCTTAATAACGGCAGGGGATGAGCAGTACTTC.

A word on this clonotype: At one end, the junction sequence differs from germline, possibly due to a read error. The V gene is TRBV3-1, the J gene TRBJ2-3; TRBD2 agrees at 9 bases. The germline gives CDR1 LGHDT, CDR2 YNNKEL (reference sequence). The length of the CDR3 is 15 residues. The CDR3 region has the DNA TGTGCCAGCAGCCAAGTTCCGAGCGGGGGGCCCATCCCGCATTTT. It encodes CASSQVPSGGPIPHF.

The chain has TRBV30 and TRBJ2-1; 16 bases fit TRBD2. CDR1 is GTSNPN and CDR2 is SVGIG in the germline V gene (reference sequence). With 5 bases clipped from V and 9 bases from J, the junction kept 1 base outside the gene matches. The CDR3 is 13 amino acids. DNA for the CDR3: TGTGCCTGGGGGACTAGCGGGAGGGTTGAGCAGTTCTTC. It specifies CAWGTSGRVEQFF.

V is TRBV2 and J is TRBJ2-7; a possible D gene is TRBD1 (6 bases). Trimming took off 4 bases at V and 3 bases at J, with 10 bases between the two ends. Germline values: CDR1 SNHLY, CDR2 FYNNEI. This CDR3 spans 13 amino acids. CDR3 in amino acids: CASSGTVVYEQYF. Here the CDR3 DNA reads TGTGCCAGCAGTGGGACAGTGGTCTACGAGCAGTACTTC. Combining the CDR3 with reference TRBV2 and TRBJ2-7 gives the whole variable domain EPEVTQTPSHQVTQMGQEVILRCVPISNHLYFYWYRQILGQKVEFLVSFYNNEISEKSEIFDDQFSVERPDGSNFTLKIRSTKLEDSAMYFCASSGTVVYEQYFGPGTRLTVT.

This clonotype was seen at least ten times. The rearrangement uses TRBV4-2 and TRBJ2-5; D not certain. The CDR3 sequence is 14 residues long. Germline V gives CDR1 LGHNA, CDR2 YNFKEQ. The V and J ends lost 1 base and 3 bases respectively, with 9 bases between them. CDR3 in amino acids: CASSQVGPEETQYF. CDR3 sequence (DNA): TGTGCCAGCAGCCAAGTCGGGCCAGAAGAGACCCAGTACTTC.

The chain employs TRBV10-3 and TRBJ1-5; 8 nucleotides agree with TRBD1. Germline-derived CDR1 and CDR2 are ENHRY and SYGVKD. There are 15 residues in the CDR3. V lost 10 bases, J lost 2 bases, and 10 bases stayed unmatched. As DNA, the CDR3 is TGTGCCACTGAGGACAGGGCGAATGGCAATCAGCCCCAGCATTTT. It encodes CATEDRANGNQPQHF.

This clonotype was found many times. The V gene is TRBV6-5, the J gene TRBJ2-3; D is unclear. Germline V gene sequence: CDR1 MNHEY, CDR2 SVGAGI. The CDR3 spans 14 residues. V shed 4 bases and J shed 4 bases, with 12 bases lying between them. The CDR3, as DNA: TGTGCCAGCAGTTCCTCCAGGCTAGCAGATACGCAGTATTTT. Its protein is CASSSSRLADTQYF.

CDR3 coding DNA: TGTGCCAGCAGCGAAGAAACAGGGGCCACTGAAGCTTTCTTT. Protein sequence: CASSEETGATEAFF. The gene calls are TRBV9 and TRBJ1-1, with 7 bases identical to TRBD1. The germline CDR1 and CDR2 sequences are SGDLS and YYNGEE. V was clipped by 3 bases and J by 4 bases; unmatched bases: 6. The CDR3 runs 14 residues.

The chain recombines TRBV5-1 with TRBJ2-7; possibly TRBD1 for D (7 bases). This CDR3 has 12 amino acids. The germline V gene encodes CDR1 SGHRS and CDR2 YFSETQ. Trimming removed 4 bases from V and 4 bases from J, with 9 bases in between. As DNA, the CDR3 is TGCGCCAGCAGCGCGGGACAGTACGAGCAGTACTTC. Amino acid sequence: CASSAGQYEQYF.

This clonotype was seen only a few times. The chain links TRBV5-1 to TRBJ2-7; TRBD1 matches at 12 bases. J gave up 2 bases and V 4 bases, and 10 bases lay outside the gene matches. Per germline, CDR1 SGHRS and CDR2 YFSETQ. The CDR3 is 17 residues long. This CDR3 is CASSPGTGGFRTYEQYF. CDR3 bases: TGCGCCAGCAGCCCGGGGACAGGGGGCTTTAGAACCTACGAGCAGTACTTC.

CDR3 amino acids: CASSLGPGTSGRGGDTQYF. The CDR3 DNA is TGTGCCAGCAGCTTAGGACCGGGGACTAGCGGGAGAGGTGGGGATACGCAGTATTTT. This chain joins TRBV7-6 and TRBJ2-3; 14 bases map to TRBD2. Germline V gene data show CDR1 as SGHVS and CDR2 as FNYEAQ. The length of the CDR3 is 19 residues. V shed 1 base and J 6 bases; nucleotides not matched to a gene: 12.

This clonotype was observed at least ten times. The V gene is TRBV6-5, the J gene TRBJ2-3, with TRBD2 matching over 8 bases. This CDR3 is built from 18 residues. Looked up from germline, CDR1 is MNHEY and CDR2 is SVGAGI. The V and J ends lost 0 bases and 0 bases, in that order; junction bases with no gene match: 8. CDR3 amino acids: CASSYSASGRTSTDTQYF. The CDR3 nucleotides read TGTGCCAGCAGTTACTCGGCTAGCGGGCGTACTAGCACAGATACGCAGTATTTT.

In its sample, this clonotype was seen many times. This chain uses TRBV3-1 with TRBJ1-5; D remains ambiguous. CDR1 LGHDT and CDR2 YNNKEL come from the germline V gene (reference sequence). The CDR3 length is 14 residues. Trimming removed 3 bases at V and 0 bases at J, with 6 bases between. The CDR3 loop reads CASSQVNSNQPQHF. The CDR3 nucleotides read TGTGCCAGCAGCCAGGTTAATAGCAATCAGCCCCAGCATTTT.

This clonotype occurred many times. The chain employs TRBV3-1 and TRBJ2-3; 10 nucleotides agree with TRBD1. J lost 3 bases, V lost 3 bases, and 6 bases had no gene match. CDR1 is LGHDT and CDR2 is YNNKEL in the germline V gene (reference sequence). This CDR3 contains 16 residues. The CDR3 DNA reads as TGTGCCAGCAGCCATATTTGGGACAGGGGAACAGATACGCAGTATTTT. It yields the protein CASSHIWDRGTDTQYF.

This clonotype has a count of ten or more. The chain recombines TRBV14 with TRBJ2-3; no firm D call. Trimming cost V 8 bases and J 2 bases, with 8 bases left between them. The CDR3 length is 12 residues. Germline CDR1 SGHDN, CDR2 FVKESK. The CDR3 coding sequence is TGTGCCAGCGGTTACCTCACAGATACGCAGTATTTT. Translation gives CASGYLTDTQYF. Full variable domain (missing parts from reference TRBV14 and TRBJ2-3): EAGVTQFPSHSVIEKGQTVTLRCDPISGHDNLYWYRRVMGKEIKFLLHFVKESKQDESGMPNNRFLAERTGGTYSTLKVQPAELEDSGVYFCASGYLTDTQYFGPGTRLTVL.

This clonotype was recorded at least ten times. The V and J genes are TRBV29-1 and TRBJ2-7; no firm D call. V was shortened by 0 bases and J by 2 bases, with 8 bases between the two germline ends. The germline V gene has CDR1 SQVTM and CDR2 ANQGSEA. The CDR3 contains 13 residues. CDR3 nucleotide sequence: TGCAGCGTTGAAGATGTTGGGACCTACGAGCAGTACTTC. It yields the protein CSVEDVGTYEQYF.

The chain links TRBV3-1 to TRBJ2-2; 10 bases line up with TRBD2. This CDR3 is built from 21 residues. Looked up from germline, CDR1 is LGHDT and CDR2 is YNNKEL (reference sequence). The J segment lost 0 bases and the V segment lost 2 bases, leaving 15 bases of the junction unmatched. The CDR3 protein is CASSQPPQRGGGNTNTGELFF. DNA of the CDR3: TGTGCCAGCAGCCAACCCCCCCAGCGGGGGGGAGGTAATACGAACACCGGGGAGCTGTTTTTT.

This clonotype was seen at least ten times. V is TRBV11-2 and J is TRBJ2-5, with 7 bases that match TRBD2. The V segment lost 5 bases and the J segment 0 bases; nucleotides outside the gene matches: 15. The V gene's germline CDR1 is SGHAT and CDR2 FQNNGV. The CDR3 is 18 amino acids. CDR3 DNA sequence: TGTGCCAGCAGCGGGCAATTGGGGAGCGGGGAGTACCAAGAGACCCAGTACTTC. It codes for CASSGQLGSGEYQETQYF.

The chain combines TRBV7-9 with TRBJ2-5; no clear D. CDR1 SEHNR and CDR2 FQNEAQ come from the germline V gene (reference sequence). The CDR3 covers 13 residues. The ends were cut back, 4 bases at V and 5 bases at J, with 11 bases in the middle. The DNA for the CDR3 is TGTGCCAGCAGCTCTCTTTCGAAGGAGACCCAGTACTTC. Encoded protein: CASSSLSKETQYF.

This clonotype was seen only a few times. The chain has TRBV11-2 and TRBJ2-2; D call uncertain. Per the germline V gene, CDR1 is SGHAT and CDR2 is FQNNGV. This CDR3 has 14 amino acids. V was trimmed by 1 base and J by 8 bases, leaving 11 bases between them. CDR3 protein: CASSLVSTSGELFF. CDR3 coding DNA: TGTGCCAGCAGCTTAGTATCTACGTCTGGGGAGCTGTTTTTT.

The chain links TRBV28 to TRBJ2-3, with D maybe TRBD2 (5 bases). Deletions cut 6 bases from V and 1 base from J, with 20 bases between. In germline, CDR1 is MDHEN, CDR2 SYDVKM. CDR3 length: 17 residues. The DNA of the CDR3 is TGTGCCAGCAGCCCTGTCCCTAGTCGGGGTCGCACAGATACGCAGTATTTT. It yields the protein CASSPVPSRGRTDTQYF.

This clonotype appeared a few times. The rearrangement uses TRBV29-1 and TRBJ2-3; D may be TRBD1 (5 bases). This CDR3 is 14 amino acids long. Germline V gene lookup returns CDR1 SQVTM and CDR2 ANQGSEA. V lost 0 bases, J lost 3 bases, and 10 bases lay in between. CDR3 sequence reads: CSVEDWGRTDTQYF. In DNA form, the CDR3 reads TGCAGCGTTGAAGATTGGGGCCGAACAGATACGCAGTATTTT.

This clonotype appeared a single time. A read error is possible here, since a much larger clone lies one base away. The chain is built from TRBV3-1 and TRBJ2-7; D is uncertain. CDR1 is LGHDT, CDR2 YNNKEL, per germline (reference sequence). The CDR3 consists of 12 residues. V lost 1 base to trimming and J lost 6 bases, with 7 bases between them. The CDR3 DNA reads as TGTGCCAGCAGCCAAGTTAAGAGCGAGCAGTACTTC. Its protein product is CASSQVKSEQYF.

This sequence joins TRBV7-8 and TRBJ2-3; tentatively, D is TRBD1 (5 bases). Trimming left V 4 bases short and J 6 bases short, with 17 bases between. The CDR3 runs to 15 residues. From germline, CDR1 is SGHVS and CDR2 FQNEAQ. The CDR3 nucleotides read TGTGCCAGCAGCTCCAACGGACATCCGACTGATACGCAGTATTTT. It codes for CASSSNGHPTDTQYF.

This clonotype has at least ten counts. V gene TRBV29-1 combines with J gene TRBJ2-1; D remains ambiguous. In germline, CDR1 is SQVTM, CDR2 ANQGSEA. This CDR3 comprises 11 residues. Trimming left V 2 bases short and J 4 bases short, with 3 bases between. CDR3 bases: TGCAGCGTTGAACCATACAATGAGCAGTTCTTC. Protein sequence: CSVEPYNEQFF.